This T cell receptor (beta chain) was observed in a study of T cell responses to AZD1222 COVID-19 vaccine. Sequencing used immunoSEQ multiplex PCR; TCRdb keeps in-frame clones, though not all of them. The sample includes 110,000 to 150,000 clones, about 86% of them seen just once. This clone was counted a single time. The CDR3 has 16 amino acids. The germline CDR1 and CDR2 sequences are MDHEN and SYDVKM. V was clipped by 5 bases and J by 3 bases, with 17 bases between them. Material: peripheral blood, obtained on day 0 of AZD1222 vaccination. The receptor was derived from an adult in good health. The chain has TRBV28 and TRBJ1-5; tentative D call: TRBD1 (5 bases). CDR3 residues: CASSPSSRGNNQPQHF. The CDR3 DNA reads TGTGCCAGCAGTCCCTCCTCTAGGGGAAACAATCAGCCCCAGCATTTT.